This note documents a single T cell receptor (beta chain) sequence. The source of the sample is a study of cytomegalovirus exposure and HLA in healthy donors. The V gene lost 0 bases and the J gene lost 1 base, with 15 bases spanning the gap. This CDR3 is built from 17 residues. CDR1 is SNHLY and CDR2 is FYNNEI in the germline V gene. 13 Jbeta primers and 60 Vbeta primers were used for the PCR. TCRdb keeps only in-frame clones here, not all; method: immunoSEQ multiplex PCR. The sample contains approximately 170,000 clones, around three quarters of which appear only once. The sample was PBMCs. The chain is built from TRBV2 and TRBJ1-1, with TRBD1 as a possible D gene (5 bases). The TCR was taken from a woman between 40 and 50 years old in good health and CMV-seronegative. The CDR3 sequence: CASSEASFGRGNTEAFF. The CDR3 DNA follows: TGTGCCAGCAGTGAAGCTTCATTCGGGAGGGGGAACACTGAAGCTTTCTTT.